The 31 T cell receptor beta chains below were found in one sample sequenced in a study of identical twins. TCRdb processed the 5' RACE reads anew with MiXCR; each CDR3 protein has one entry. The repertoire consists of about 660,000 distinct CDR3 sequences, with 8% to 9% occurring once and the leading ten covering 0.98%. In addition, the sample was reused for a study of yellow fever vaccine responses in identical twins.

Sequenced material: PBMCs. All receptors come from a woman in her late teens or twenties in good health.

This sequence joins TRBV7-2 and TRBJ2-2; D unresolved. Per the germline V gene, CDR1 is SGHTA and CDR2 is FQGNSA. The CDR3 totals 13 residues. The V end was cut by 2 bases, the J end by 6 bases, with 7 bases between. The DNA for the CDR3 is TGTGCCAGCAGCTTAATCGAGGCCGGGGAGCTGTTTTTT. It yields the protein CASSLIEAGELFF. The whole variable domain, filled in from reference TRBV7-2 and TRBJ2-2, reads GAGVSQSPSNKVTEKGKDVELRCDPISGHTALYWYRQSLGQGLEFLIYFQGNSAPDKSGLPSDRFSAERTGGSVSTLTIQRTQQEDSAVYLCASSLIEAGELFFGEGSRLTVL.

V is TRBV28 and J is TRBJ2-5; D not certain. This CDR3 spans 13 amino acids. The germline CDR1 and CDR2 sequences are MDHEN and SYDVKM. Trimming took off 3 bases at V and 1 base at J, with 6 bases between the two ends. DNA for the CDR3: TGTGCCAGCAGTTTCCAGCGCCAAGAGACCCAGTACTTC. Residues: CASSFQRQETQYF.

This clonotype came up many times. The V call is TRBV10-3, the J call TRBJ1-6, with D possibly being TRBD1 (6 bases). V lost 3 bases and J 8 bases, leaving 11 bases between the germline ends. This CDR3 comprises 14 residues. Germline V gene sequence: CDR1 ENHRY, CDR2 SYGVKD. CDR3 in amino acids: CAISERGFDSPLHF. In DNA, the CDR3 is TGTGCCATCAGTGAAAGGGGGTTCGATTCACCCCTCCACTTT.

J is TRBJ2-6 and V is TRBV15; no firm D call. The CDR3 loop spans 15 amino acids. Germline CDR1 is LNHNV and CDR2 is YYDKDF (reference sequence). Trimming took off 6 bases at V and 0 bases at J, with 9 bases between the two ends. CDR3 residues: CATSISFSGANVLTF. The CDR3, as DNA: TGTGCCACCAGTATTAGTTTCTCTGGGGCCAACGTCCTGACTTTC.

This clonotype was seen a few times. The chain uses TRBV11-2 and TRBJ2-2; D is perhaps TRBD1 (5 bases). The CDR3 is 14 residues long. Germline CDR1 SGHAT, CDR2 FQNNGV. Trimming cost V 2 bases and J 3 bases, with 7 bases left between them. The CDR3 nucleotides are TGTGCCAGCAGCTTATTCAGGGACACCGGGGAGCTGTTTTTT. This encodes CASSLFRDTGELFF.

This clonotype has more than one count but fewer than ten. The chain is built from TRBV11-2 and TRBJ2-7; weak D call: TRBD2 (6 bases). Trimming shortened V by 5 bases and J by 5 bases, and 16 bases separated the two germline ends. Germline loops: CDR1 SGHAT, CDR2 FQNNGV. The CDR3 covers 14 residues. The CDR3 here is CASSLALALHEQYF. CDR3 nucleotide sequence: TGTGCCAGCAGCCTGGCACTAGCACTCCACGAGCAGTACTTC.

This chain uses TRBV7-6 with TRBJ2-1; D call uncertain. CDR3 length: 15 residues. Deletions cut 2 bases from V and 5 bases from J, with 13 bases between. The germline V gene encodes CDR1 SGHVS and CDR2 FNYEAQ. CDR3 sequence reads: CASSLNFPKNNEQFF. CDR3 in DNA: TGTGCCAGCAGCTTAAACTTCCCGAAGAACAATGAGCAGTTCTTC.

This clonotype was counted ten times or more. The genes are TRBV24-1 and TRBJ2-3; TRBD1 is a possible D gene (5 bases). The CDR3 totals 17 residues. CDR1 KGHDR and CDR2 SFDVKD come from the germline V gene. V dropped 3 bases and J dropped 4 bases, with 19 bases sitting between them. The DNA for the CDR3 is TGTGCCACCAGTGATATCCCGGACAAAAGGGCGGCAGATACGCAGTATTTT. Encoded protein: CATSDIPDKRAADTQYF.

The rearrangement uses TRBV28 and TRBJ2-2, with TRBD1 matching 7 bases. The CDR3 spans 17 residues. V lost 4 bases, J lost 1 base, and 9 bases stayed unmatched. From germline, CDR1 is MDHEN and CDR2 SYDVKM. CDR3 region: CASSSSPGQRNTGELFF. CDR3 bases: TGTGCCAGCAGTTCCTCACCGGGACAGCGGAACACCGGGGAGCTGTTTTTT.

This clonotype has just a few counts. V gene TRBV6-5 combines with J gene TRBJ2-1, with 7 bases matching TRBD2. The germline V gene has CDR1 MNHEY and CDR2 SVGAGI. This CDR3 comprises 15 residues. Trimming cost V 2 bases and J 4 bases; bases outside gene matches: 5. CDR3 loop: CASSYSLAAYNEQFF. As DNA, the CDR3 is TGTGCCAGCAGTTACAGTCTAGCGGCTTACAATGAGCAGTTCTTC.

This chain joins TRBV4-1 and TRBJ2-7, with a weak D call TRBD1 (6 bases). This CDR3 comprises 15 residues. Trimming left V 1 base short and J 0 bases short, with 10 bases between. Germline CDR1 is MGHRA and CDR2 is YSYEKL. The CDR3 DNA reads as TGCGCCAGCAGCCAAGCGGGACACAGCTCCTACGAGCAGTACTTC. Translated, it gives CASSQAGHSSYEQYF.

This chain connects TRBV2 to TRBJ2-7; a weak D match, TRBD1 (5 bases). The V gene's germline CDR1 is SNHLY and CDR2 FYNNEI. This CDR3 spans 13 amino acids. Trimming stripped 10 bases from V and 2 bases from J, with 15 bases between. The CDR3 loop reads CATTPDRPYEQYF. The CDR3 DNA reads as TGTGCCACCACCCCAGACAGACCCTACGAGCAGTACTTC.

CDR3 DNA: TGTGCCGGGGGGACAGATCAGAATTCACCCCTCCACTTT. Its translation: CAGGTDQNSPLHF. The V call is TRBV28, the J call TRBJ1-6; the match to TRBD1 covers 7 bases. With V trimmed by 11 bases and J by 7 bases, 8 bases remained unmatched. This CDR3 is 13 amino acids long. Per germline, CDR1 MDHEN and CDR2 SYDVKM.

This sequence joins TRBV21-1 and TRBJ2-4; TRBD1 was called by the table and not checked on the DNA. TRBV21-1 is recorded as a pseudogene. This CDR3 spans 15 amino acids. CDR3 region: CASSKAEGAGNIQYF. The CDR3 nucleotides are TGTGCCAGCAGCAAAGCGGAGGGTGCGGGAAACATTCAGTACTTC.

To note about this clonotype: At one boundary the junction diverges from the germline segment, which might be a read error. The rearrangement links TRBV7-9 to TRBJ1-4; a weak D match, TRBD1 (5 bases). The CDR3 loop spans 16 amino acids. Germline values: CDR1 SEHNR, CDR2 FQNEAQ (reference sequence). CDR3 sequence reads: CASGFFVAGRSEKLFF. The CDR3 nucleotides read TGTGCCAGCGGCTTTTTCGTCGCAGGGAGAAGTGAAAAACTGTTTTTT.

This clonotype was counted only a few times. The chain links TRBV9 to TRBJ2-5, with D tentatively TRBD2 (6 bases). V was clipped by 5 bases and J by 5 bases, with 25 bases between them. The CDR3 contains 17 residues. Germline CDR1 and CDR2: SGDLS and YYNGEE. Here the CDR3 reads CASSDSPGAGAGETQYF. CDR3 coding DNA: TGTGCCAGCAGTGATTCCCCTGGGGCGGGCGCGGGGGAGACCCAGTACTTC.

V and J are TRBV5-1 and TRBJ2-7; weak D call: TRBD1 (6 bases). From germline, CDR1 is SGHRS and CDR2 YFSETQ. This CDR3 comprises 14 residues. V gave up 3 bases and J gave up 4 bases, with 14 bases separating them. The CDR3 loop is CASSSTGFGYEQYF. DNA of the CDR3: TGCGCCAGCAGCTCCACAGGGTTTGGGTACGAGCAGTACTTC.

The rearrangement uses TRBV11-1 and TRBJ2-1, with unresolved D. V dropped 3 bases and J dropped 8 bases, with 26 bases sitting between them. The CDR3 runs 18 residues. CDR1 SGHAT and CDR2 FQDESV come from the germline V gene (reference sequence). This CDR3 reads CASSLRIMGVGSGDEQFF. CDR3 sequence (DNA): TGTGCCAGCAGCTTGAGGATTATGGGTGTCGGAAGTGGGGATGAGCAGTTCTTC. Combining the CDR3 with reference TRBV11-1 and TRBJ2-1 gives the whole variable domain EAEVAQSPRYKITEKSQAVAFWCDPISGHATLYWYRQILGQGPELLVQFQDESVVDDSQLPKDRFSAERLKGVDSTLKIQPAELGDSAMYLCASSLRIMGVGSGDEQFFGPGTRLTVL.

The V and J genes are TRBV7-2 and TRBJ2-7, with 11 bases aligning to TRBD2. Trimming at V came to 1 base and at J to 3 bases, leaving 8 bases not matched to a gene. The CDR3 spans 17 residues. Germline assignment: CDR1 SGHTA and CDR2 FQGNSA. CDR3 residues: CASSLGNLAGGDYEQYF. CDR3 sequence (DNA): TGTGCCAGCAGCTTAGGGAATCTAGCGGGGGGAGACTACGAGCAGTACTTC.

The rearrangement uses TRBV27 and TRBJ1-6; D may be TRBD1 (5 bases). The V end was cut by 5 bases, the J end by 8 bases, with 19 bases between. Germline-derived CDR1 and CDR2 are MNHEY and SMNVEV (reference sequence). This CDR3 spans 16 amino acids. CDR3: CASSRSTVVGDSPLHF. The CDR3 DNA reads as TGTGCCAGCAGTCGGTCGACAGTGGTCGGGGATTCACCCCTCCACTTT.

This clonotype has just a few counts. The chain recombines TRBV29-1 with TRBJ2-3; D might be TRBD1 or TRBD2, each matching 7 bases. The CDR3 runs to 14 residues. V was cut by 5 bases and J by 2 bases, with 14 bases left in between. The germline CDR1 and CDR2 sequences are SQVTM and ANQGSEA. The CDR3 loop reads CSVRQGGVTDTQYF. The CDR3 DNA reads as TGCAGCGTTCGGCAGGGGGGGGTCACAGATACGCAGTATTTT.

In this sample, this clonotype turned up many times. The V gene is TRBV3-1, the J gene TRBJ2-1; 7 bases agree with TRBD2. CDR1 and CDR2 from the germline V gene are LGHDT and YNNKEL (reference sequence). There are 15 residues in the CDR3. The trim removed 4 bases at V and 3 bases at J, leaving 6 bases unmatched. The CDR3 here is CASSRDGRNYNEQFF. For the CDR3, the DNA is TGTGCCAGCAGCCGAGACGGGAGGAACTACAATGAGCAGTTCTTC.

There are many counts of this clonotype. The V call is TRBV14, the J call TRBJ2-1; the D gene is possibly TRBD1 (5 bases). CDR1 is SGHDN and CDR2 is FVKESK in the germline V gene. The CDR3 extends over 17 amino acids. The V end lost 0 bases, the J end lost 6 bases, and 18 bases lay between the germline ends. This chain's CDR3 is CASSQDRVAGIRNEQFF. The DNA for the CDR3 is TGTGCCAGCAGCCAAGATCGGGTGGCAGGGATCCGCAATGAGCAGTTCTTC.

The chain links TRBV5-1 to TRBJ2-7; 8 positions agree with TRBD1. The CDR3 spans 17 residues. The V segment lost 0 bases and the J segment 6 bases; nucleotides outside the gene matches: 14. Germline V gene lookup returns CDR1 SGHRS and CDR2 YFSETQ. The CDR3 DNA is TGCGCCAGCAGCTTGGCAGGGGGCAGGGGAAAAATTGGCGAGCAGTACTTC. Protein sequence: CASSLAGGRGKIGEQYF.

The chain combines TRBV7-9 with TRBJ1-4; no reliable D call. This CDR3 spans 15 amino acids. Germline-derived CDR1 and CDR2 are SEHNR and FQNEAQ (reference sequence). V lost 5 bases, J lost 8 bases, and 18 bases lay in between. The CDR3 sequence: CASSPPGLTREKLFF. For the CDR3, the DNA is TGTGCCAGCAGCCCCCCCGGGCTAACGAGGGAAAAACTGTTTTTT.

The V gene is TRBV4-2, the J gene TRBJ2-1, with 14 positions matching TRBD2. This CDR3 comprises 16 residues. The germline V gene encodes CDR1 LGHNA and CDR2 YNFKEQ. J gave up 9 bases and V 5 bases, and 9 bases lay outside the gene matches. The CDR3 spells CASSKTGTSGSGEQFF. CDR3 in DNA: TGTGCCAGCAGCAAGACCGGGACTAGCGGGAGTGGTGAGCAGTTCTTC.

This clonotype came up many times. CDR3 loop: CASSPRQGAYEQYF. CDR3 nucleotides: TGCGCCAGCAGCCCACGACAGGGGGCATACGAGCAGTACTTC. The V gene is TRBV5-1, the J gene TRBJ2-7; 10 nucleotides agree with TRBD1. The germline V gene encodes CDR1 SGHRS and CDR2 YFSETQ. V lost 4 bases, J lost 4 bases, and 5 bases stayed unmatched. This CDR3 spans 14 amino acids.

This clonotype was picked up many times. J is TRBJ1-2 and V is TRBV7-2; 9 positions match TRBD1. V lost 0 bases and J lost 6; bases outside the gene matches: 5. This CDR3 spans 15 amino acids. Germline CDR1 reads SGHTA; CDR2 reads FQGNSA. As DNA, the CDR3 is TGTGCCAGCAGCTTAGCGATGGACAGGGGAGATGGCTACACCTTC. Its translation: CASSLAMDRGDGYTF.

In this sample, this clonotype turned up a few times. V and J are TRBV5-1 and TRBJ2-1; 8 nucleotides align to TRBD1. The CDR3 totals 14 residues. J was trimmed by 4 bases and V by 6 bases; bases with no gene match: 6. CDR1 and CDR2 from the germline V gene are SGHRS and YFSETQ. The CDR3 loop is CASNSGTGYNEQFF. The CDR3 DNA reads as TGCGCCAGCAACTCCGGGACAGGTTACAATGAGCAGTTCTTC.

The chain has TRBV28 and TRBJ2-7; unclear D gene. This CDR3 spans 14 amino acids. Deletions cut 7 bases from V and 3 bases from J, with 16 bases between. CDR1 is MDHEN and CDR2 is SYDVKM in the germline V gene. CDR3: CASTHPADIYEQYF. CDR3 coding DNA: TGTGCCAGCACCCATCCCGCAGACATCTACGAGCAGTACTTC.

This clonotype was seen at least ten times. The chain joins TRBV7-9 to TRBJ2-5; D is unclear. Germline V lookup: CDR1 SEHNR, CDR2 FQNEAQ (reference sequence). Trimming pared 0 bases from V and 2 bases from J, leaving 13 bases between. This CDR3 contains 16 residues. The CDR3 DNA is TGTGCCAGCAGCTTAGCGCATTTTGTGGCTCAAGAGACCCAGTACTTC. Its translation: CASSLAHFVAQETQYF.